This paragraph covers one TCR beta chain sequence. As yet, its antigen is unknown. Constant-segment primers and 5'RACE yielded cDNA libraries for TCR alpha and TCR beta, each carrying sample barcodes and UMIs. Each CDR3 protein gets one entry after TCRdb re-called the 5' RACE reads with MiXCR. The repertoire has 92,000 or so distinct CDR3 sequences, about 12% of them found once; the top ten carry 27%. The record originates from a study of T-cell memory formation after mild COVID-19. From germline, CDR1 is LNHDA and CDR2 SQIVND (reference sequence). This CDR3 contains 12 residues. Trimming removed 1 base from V and 8 bases from J, with 8 bases in between. Overall study findings and caveats: There were some responding clones in pre-infection memory, which suggested that cross-reactive memory had joined. While clones contracting from day 15 to 85 were balanced between CD4 and CD8, later expanders leaned CD4+.

The sample consisted of PBMCs or a T cell subset sorted from them (not recorded which). The J gene is TRBJ1-1, the V gene TRBV19, with D unclear. This receptor was obtained from an adult woman who had mild COVID-19 (a few samples of this study predate the infection). Cell type and time point are not known. CDR3 nucleotide sequence: TGTGCCAGTAGTATAGCAGGAGCAGAAGCTTTCTTT. As protein: CASSIAGAEAFF.